The TCR beta chain described here comes from a study of T-cell reconstitution after alpha-beta-depleted transplantation in children (dated by TCRdb to the mid-2010s). Looking at the study overall: Using TCR repertoire profiling, the study quantitatively followed how T-cell immune reconstitution unfolded in children after TCRalphabeta/CD19-depleted allogeneic hematopoietic cell transplantation.

In this sample, this clonotype turned up many times. The antigen it binds to is not known. No base-level quality is on record; no much larger clone is a single base apart. Library preparation was by PCR. The sequencer listed for this sample is Illumina HiSeq 2500. TCR library preparation used molecular barcoding, with unique molecular identifiers applied to normalize quantification of the TCRbeta repertoire. In TCRdb, the public reads were trimmed at Q25 with fastp and aligned with MiXCR, with productive beta chains retained. All rows with the same CDR3 protein become a single entry with the most common DNA and genes. This sample is represented by over 550,000 distinct CDR3 sequences; roughly a tenth of them were singletons. The top ten clones comprise less than 5% of the sample. Taken from cysteine to phenylalanine, the CDR3 has 11 residues. Here the CDR3 DNA is all that survives: 33 bases in frame from base 1. The CDR1 and CDR2 encoded by the germline V gene (reference sequence) are DFQATT and SNEGSKA. The junction carries 4 bases between V and J, which are trimmed by 2 bases and 2 bases respectively.

This sequence originates from a human donor who donated a stem cell graft to a child with acute myeloid leukemia. In this chain, TRBV20-1 is recombined with TRBJ2-7, with no reliable assignment of the D segment. Material: PBMCs from the stem cell graft donor, obtained from the stem cell graft. The CDR3 region: CSARSPYEQYF. The DNA is as follows: TGCAGTGCTAGAAGCCCCTACGAGCAGTACTTC.